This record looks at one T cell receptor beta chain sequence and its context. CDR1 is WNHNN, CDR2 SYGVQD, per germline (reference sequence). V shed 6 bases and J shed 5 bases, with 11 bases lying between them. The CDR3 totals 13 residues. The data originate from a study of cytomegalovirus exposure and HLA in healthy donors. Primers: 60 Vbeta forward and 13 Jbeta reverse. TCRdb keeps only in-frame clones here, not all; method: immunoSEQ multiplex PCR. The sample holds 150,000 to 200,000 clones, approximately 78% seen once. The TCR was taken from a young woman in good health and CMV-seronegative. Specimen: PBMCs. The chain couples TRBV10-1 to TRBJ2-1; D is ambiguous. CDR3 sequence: CASSRGEHNEQFF. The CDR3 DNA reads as TGCGCCAGCAGCCGCGGCGAACACAATGAGCAGTTCTTC.